This T cell receptor beta chain was found in a study of shared clonotypes between healthy human individuals. The wider study: There were three CD4 naive, three CD4 memory, two CD8 naive and one CD8 memory plates per donor.

Assay used: immunoSEQ multiplex PCR; TCRdb lists only in-frame clones, some missing. The data contain around 700,000 clones, less than 80% of them singletons. The CDR3 extends over 14 amino acids. Germline lookup yields CDR1 MDHEN and CDR2 SYDVKM. V shed 6 bases, J shed 0 bases, and the junction held 4 bases outside the gene matches. The TCR comes from a woman aged 25-40 years in good health. This chain links TRBV28 with TRBJ2-7; the match to TRBD1 covers 8 bases. The sequenced sample consisted of memory CD4+ T cells sorted from blood. Noted subset: CD45RA-negative fraction. The CDR3 loop is CASRGQGLSYEQYF. As DNA, the CDR3 is TGTGCCAGCAGAGGACAGGGACTCTCCTACGAGCAGTACTTC.